What follows are 8 T cell receptor beta chains derived from one specimen sequenced in a study of STAT3 mutations in large granular lymphocyte leukemia (dated by TCRdb to between 2018 and 2021). Here is what the overall study found, with its caveats: All T-LGLL patients had at least one immunodominant TCRbeta clonotype, and roughly half had multiple immunodominant subclonotypes.

The antigens these receptors bind are not known. Library generation was performed with the immunoSEQ multiplex PCR assay. The immuneACCESS repertoire file appears here via TCRdb, limited to in-frame rearrangements. These files lack a portion of the clones; in checked studies, under half of the deficit traces to unresolved V genes, and the cause of the others is not known. Recorded for this sample are roughly 10,000 clones; roughly 87% of them occurred a single time. Around 27% of the sample belongs to the ten largest clones. The sequencing input was peripheral blood mononuclear cells. The receptor set was obtained from a man aged 60-69 years with T-cell large granular lymphocyte leukemia. Some clones in this sample may be carry-over from other donors' samples. The age is the age at diagnosis.

J is TRBJ2-1 and V is TRBV15, with 10 bases that match TRBD1. Trimming removed 4 bases from V and 5 bases from J; junction bases left unmatched: 5. This CDR3 is 15 amino acids long. Per the germline V gene, CDR1 is LNHNV and CDR2 is YYDKDF (reference sequence). In DNA form, the CDR3 reads TGTGCCACCAGCACCGACAGGGGGCGCAACAATGAGCAGTTCTTC. Its protein product is CATSTDRGRNNEQFF. The full variable domain, in which reference TRBV15 and TRBJ2-1 provide the parts outside the CDR3, is DAMVIQNPRYQVTQFGKPVTLSCSQTLNHNVMYWYQQKSSQAPKLLFHYYDKDFNNEADTPDNFQSRRPNTSFCFLDIRSPGLGDTAMYLCATSTDRGRNNEQFFGPGTRLTVL.

As to this clone: Other DNA sequences of this sample code for an identical CDR3. This chain connects TRBV19 to TRBJ2-7, with TRBD2 matching 7 bases. With V trimmed by 7 bases and J by 2 bases, 11 bases remained unmatched. Germline V lookup: CDR1 LNHDA, CDR2 SQIVND (reference sequence). The CDR3 contains 15 residues. The DNA for the CDR3 is TGTGCCAGTACCTTATCGGGGGGTGGAACCTACGAGCAGTACTTC. Amino acids: CASTLSGGGTYEQYF.

The chain links TRBV5-1 to TRBJ2-3; the D gene is possibly TRBD1 (5 bases). The CDR3 is made up of 16 amino acids. Germline loops: CDR1 SGHRS, CDR2 YFSETQ. Between the trimmed V and J ends, which lost 1 base and 0 bases, there was a span of 12 bases. The CDR3 nucleotides are TGCGCCAGCAGCTTGCCAGCATCAGGGAGCACAGATACGCAGTATTTT. Its translation is CASSLPASGSTDTQYF.

The chain links TRBV28 to TRBJ1-2, with D perhaps TRBD1 (6 bases). Germline lookup yields CDR1 MDHEN and CDR2 SYDVKM. Trimming pared 7 bases from V and 4 bases from J, leaving 16 bases between. The CDR3 runs 14 residues. The CDR3 loop reads CASISGEAGYGYTF. The CDR3 nucleotides are TGTGCCAGCATCTCAGGGGAGGCGGGCTATGGCTACACCTTC.

CDR3 in amino acids: CASSPGDRPQHF. In DNA form, the CDR3 reads TGTGCCAGCAGCCCCGGGGACCGGCCCCAGCATTTT. V usage is TRBV7-2 and J usage is TRBJ1-5; tentatively, D is TRBD1 (5 bases). Trimming took off 5 bases at V and 9 bases at J, with 11 bases between the two ends. CDR1 is SGHTA and CDR2 is FQGNSA in the germline V gene. The CDR3 is made up of 12 amino acids.

The V and J genes are TRBV5-8 and TRBJ2-7; 10 nucleotides match TRBD1. CDR3 size: 15 residues. V gave up 0 bases and J gave up 2 bases; unmatched junction bases: 2. Per the germline V gene, CDR1 is SGHTS and CDR2 is YDEGEE. CDR3 sequence (DNA): TGTGCCAGCAGCTTGGCTGGGACAGGGGCCTACGAGCAGTACTTC. Amino acid sequence: CASSLAGTGAYEQYF.

This sequence joins TRBV7-2 and TRBJ1-2; the D gene is possibly TRBD1 (5 bases). V dropped 0 bases and J dropped 0 bases, with 11 bases sitting between them. Germline loops: CDR1 SGHTA, CDR2 FQGNSA. The CDR3 contains 16 residues. The CDR3 DNA follows: TGTGCCAGCAGCTTAGCCTCCGCGGGGGCTAACTATGGCTACACCTTC. Translated: CASSLASAGANYGYTF.

The V call is TRBV5-1, the J call TRBJ1-4; D unclear. Looked up from germline, CDR1 is SGHRS and CDR2 is YFSETQ. Trimming stripped 1 base from V and 5 bases from J, with 9 bases between. CDR3 length equals 14 residues. CDR3 sequence: CASSLTAVNEKLFF. The CDR3 region has the DNA TGCGCCAGCAGCTTGACCGCAGTCAATGAAAAACTGTTTTTT.